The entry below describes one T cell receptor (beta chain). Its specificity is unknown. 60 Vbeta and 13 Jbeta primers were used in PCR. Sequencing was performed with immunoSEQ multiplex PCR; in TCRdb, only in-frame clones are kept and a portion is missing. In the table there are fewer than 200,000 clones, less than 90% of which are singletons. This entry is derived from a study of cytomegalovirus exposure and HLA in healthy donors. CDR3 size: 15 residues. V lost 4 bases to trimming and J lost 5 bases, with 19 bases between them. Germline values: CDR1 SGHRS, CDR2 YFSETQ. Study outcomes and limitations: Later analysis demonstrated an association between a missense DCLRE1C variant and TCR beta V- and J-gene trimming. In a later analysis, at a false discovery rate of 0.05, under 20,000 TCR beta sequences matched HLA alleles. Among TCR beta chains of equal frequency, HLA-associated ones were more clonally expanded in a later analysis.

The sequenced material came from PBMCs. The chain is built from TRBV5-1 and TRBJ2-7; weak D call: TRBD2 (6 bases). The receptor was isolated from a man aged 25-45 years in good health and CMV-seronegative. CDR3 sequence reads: CASSTGGTTVNEQYF. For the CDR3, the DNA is TGCGCCAGCAGCACTGGGGGGACGACAGTTAACGAGCAGTACTTC.